Below are 27 T cell receptor beta chains sequenced from a single sample in a study of CD8 T cells in ankylosing spondylitis. One entry per CDR3 protein, called by TCRdb with MiXCR from the 5' RACE reads. The table lists 85,000 to 100,000 distinct CDR3 sequences, approximately 9% of them singletons. What was sequenced was blood, either unsorted or a sorted T cell fraction (not recorded which). These receptors all stem from a male donor with ankylosing spondylitis or in good health (not recorded which).

This clonotype was seen many times. This chain links TRBV20-1 with TRBJ2-6, with D unclear. Germline V gene data show CDR1 as DFQATT and CDR2 as SNEGSKA (reference sequence). Trimming took 1 base from V and 2 from J, leaving 9 bases between them. The CDR3 consists of 15 residues. CDR3 protein: CSARAGLPGANVLTF. The CDR3 DNA is TGCAGTGCTAGAGCAGGTCTACCTGGGGCCAACGTCCTGACTTTC.

This clonotype was detected many times. This chain joins TRBV19 and TRBJ1-1; D unclear. Germline V lookup: CDR1 LNHDA, CDR2 SQIVND (reference sequence). The CDR3 runs to 12 residues. Trimming cost V 2 bases and J 10 bases, with 11 bases left between them. The CDR3 bases are TGTGCCAGTAGTATATCCTCGGGTGCAGCTTTCTTT. It codes for CASSISSGAAFF.

This clonotype was observed at least ten times. The chain has TRBV28 and TRBJ1-1; 9 nucleotides agree with TRBD1. V shed 3 bases, J shed 5 bases, and the junction held 7 bases outside the gene matches. This CDR3 comprises 15 residues. The germline V gene encodes CDR1 MDHEN and CDR2 SYDVKM. CDR3 protein: CASSLLQGAKTEAFF. The CDR3 DNA reads TGTGCCAGCAGTTTGCTACAGGGGGCGAAAACTGAAGCTTTCTTT.

The chain's CDR3 is CTSSPKGLAGGRNEQFF. The CDR3 nucleotides are TGTACCAGCAGCCCAAAGGGACTAGCGGGGGGGCGGAATGAGCAGTTCTTC. The chain couples TRBV1 to TRBJ2-1; the table calls TRBD2, which could not be checked here. TRBV1 is a recognized pseudogene. The CDR3 is 17 residues long.

This clonotype was seen repeatedly, ten times or more. The chain uses TRBV12-5 and TRBJ2-1, with 7 bases identical to TRBD2. This CDR3 is built from 15 residues. V lost 7 bases, J lost 2 bases, and 8 bases stayed unmatched. The V gene's germline CDR1 is LGHNT and CDR2 FRNRAP. CDR3 bases: TGTGCTAGTGCTTCTTTGGGGGGGGCCTACAATGAGCAGTTCTTC. Protein: CASASLGGAYNEQFF.

This clonotype has a handful of counts. The rearrangement links TRBV3-1 to TRBJ2-3, with D maybe TRBD2 (5 bases). Germline loops: CDR1 LGHDT, CDR2 YNNKEL (reference sequence). This CDR3 comprises 16 residues. Trimming took off 6 bases at V and 1 base at J, with 17 bases between the two ends. The CDR3 protein is CASRPLTAVGTDTQYF. Written as DNA, the CDR3 is TGTGCCAGCAGACCACTAACAGCGGTTGGCACAGATACGCAGTATTTT.

This clonotype has just a few counts. The chain has TRBV19 and TRBJ2-7; 7 bases line up with TRBD1. The CDR3 extends over 15 amino acids. Losses at the gene ends were 10 bases for V and 0 bases for J; bases not matched to a gene: 12. CDR1 and CDR2 from the germline V gene are LNHDA and SQIVND (reference sequence). In nucleotides, the CDR3 is TGTGCCACCTCACTGCCGGGACAGAGCTCCTACGAGCAGTACTTC. Translating gives CATSLPGQSSYEQYF. The full variable domain, rest sourced from reference TRBV19 and TRBJ2-7, is DGGITQSPKYLFRKEGQNVTLSCEQNLNHDAMYWYRQDPGQGLRLIYYSQIVNDFQKGDIAEGYSVSREKKESFPLTVTSAQKNPTAFYLCATSLPGQSSYEQYFGPGTRLTVT.

Remarks on this clonotype: At one end, the junction sequence differs from germline, possibly due to a read error. The rearrangement joins TRBV11-3 to TRBJ2-7; 10 positions agree with TRBD1. Per germline, CDR1 SGHNT and CDR2 YENEEA. This CDR3 comprises 16 residues. This chain's CDR3 is CASSGRRDRGFYEQCF. As DNA, the CDR3 is TGTGCCAGCAGCGGCCGGCGGGACAGGGGATTTTACGAGCAGTGCTTC.

The table lists this clonotype with a few counts. The chain uses TRBV5-1 and TRBJ1-4; 10 bases line up with TRBD1. Germline V CDR1 and CDR2: SGHRS, YFSETQ. Trimming took 0 bases from V and 3 from J; bases not matched to a gene: 11. The CDR3 has 19 amino acids. The DNA of the CDR3 is TGCGCCAGCAGCTTGGGGAGACAGGGGGCGGCGGTTCCTAATGAAAAACTGTTTTTT. Protein product: CASSLGRQGAAVPNEKLFF.

This clonotype appeared many times. The V call is TRBV12-3 or TRBV12-4, the J call TRBJ1-3; TRBD1 matches 7 bases. The CDR3 is 15 amino acids. V shed 2 bases, J shed 3 bases, and the junction held 4 bases outside the gene matches. Written as DNA, the CDR3 is TGTGCCAGCAGTTTAAACAGGGGCCGTGGAAACACCATATATTTT. Translated, it gives CASSLNRGRGNTIYF.

In its sample, this clonotype was seen many times. The chain joins TRBV6-2 or TRBV6-3 to TRBJ2-2; D unresolved. Looked up from germline, CDR1 is MNHEY and CDR2 is SVGEGT. Trimming left V 8 bases short and J 5 bases short, with 18 bases between. The CDR3 covers 15 residues. The CDR3 DNA follows: TGTGCCAGCCAAAGATCTACAGATCGGACCGGGGAGCTGTTTTTT. This gives the protein CASQRSTDRTGELFF.

There are many counts of this clonotype. This chain uses TRBV9 with TRBJ2-3, with D unclear. The germline gives CDR1 SGDLS, CDR2 YYNGEE. The length of the CDR3 is 16 residues. V was pared by 0 bases and J by 2 bases, with 13 bases between. For the CDR3, the DNA is TGTGCCAGCAGCGTAGGGGTGGCCCCAGACACAGATACGCAGTATTTT. Translated, it gives CASSVGVAPDTDTQYF.

This clonotype was observed many times. The genes are TRBV28 and TRBJ1-5, with a tentative D call TRBD1 (5 bases). The CDR3 runs to 16 residues. Germline lookup yields CDR1 MDHEN and CDR2 SYDVKM. Trimming removed 1 base at V and 1 base at J, with 11 bases between. CDR3 residues: CASSLLEGTSNQPQHF. CDR3 in DNA: TGTGCCAGCAGTTTATTGGAGGGGACCAGCAATCAGCCCCAGCATTTT.

This clonotype has a count of ten or more. This chain joins TRBV18 and TRBJ1-1, with 9 bases fitting TRBD1. Germline CDR1 KGHSH, CDR2 LQKENI. Trimming removed 6 bases from V and 5 bases from J; junction bases left unmatched: 7. The CDR3 covers 14 residues. CDR3 sequence: CASSPTGGLTEAFF. CDR3 DNA sequence: TGTGCCAGCTCCCCTACAGGGGGCTTAACTGAAGCTTTCTTT.

This clonotype was seen only a few times. The CDR3 reads CASSLYFEESAFF. The CDR3 bases are TGTGCCAGCAGCTTATACTTTGAGGAGTCGGCTTTCTTT. The chain is built from TRBV7-2 and TRBJ1-1; unclear D gene. V gave up 2 bases and J gave up 11 bases, with 15 bases separating them. CDR1 is SGHTA, CDR2 FQGNSA, per germline. The CDR3 sequence is 13 residues long.

With regard to this clonotype: A read error may explain this, as a much larger clone is one base away. The rearrangement links TRBV7-3 to TRBJ2-2; 12 nucleotides agree with TRBD2. Germline loops: CDR1 SGHTA, CDR2 FQGTGA. CDR3 length equals 19 residues. CDR3 coding DNA: TGTACCAGCAGCAAGGGGCGAAGACTAGCGGGGGAGAACACCGGGGAGCTGTTTTTT. The encoded protein is CTSSKGRRLAGENTGELFF.

This clonotype was recorded at least ten times. The chain combines TRBV27 with TRBJ2-3, with D maybe TRBD1 (5 bases). Germline V gene sequence: CDR1 MNHEY, CDR2 SMNVEV (reference sequence). The CDR3 extends over 14 amino acids. Trimming took 3 bases from V and 3 from J, leaving 10 bases between them. The CDR3 DNA sequence: TGTGCCAGCAGTTTTGACAGAGTTACAGATACGCAGTATTTT. It specifies CASSFDRVTDTQYF.

This clonotype was counted ten times or more. The chain couples TRBV5-1 to TRBJ2-2; maybe TRBD1 (6 bases). Germline V lookup: CDR1 SGHRS, CDR2 YFSETQ. The CDR3 runs to 15 residues. The ends were cut back, 4 bases at V and 3 bases at J, with 13 bases in the middle. In nucleotides, the CDR3 is TGCGCCAGCAGCCCCCGTGGGGGCGACACCGGGGAGCTGTTTTTT. This gives the protein CASSPRGGDTGELFF.

This clonotype has a count of ten or more. The CDR3 spells CASIDLLNSPLHF. The CDR3, as DNA: TGTGCCAGCATTGACCTACTTAATTCACCCCTCCACTTT. The gene calls are TRBV6-6 and TRBJ1-6; no reliable D call. CDR3 size: 13 residues. The V end was cut by 7 bases, the J end by 6 bases, with 10 bases between. Germline CDR1 is MNHNY and CDR2 is SVGAGI (reference sequence).

In this sample, this clonotype turned up many times. J is TRBJ2-7 and V is TRBV12-3 or TRBV12-4; 7 bases align to TRBD2. Trimming removed 3 bases from V and 7 bases from J; junction bases left unmatched: 6. This CDR3 has 13 amino acids. CDR3 protein: CASSLVAGDEQYF. In DNA form, the CDR3 reads TGTGCCAGCAGTTTGGTTGCGGGGGATGAGCAGTACTTC.

This clonotype was seen ten or more times. In DNA form, the CDR3 reads TGTGCCAGCAGTTTAGGGACAGGAGCCTACGAGCAGTACTTC. Residues: CASSLGTGAYEQYF. The genes are TRBV12-3 or TRBV12-4 and TRBJ2-7; 7 positions match TRBD1. This CDR3 contains 14 residues. With V trimmed by 1 base and J by 2 bases, 2 bases remained unmatched.

This clonotype has a count of ten or more. The rearrangement links TRBV4-2 to TRBJ2-7; D gene unclear. This CDR3 region has 14 residues. CDR1 LGHNA and CDR2 YNFKEQ come from the germline V gene. With 1 base removed from V and 4 bases from J, the gap between germline ends came to 11 bases. The CDR3 nucleotides read TGTGCCAGCAGCCAAGGATGGGGATCGTACGAGCAGTACTTC. Translation gives CASSQGWGSYEQYF.

In regard to this clonotype: A much bigger clone sits one base away, suggesting this may be a read error. The V call is TRBV11-1, the J call TRBJ2-4, with D perhaps matching TRBD1 or TRBD2 (5 bases each). In germline, CDR1 is SGHAT, CDR2 FQDESV (reference sequence). Trimming shortened V by 4 bases and J by 9 bases, and 10 bases separated the two germline ends. The CDR3 consists of 12 residues. The CDR3 loop reads CASSSGGGIQYF. DNA of the CDR3: TGTGCCAGCAGCTCGGGTGGGGGCATTCAGTACTTC. The complete variable domain, with remaining parts taken from reference TRBV11-1 and TRBJ2-4, reads EAEVAQSPRYKITEKSQAVAFWCDPISGHATLYWYRQILGQGPELLVQFQDESVVDDSQLPKDRFSAERLKGVDSTLKIQPAELGDSAMYLCASSSGGGIQYFGAGTRLSVL.

Many counts were recorded for this clonotype. This chain links TRBV29-1 with TRBJ2-3; 12 bases agree with TRBD2. The CDR3 length is 13 residues. CDR1 and CDR2 from the germline V gene are SQVTM and ANQGSEA. V was clipped by 6 bases and J by 7 bases; unmatched bases: 5. The CDR3 spells CSVGLAGLNTQYF. The CDR3, as DNA: TGCAGCGTCGGACTAGCGGGGCTGAATACGCAGTATTTT.

In this sample, this clonotype turned up many times. The rearrangement joins TRBV5-1 to TRBJ2-7, with TRBD1 matching 11 bases. The germline CDR1 and CDR2 sequences are SGHRS and YFSETQ. The V and J ends lost 4 bases and 2 bases, in that order; junction bases with no gene match: 2. The CDR3 totals 14 residues. CDR3: CASSKGQGAYEQYF. The CDR3 DNA reads TGCGCCAGCAGCAAGGGACAGGGGGCCTACGAGCAGTACTTC.

The chain links TRBV20-1 to TRBJ2-1, with TRBD1 as a possible D gene (5 bases). The CDR3 totals 15 residues. The ends were cut back, 0 bases at V and 2 bases at J, with 11 bases in the middle. The germline CDR1 and CDR2 sequences are DFQATT and SNEGSKA (reference sequence). The CDR3 region is CSARDSKGAYNEQFF. CDR3 DNA sequence: TGCAGTGCTAGAGATTCGAAAGGGGCCTACAATGAGCAGTTCTTC.

This clonotype was observed at least ten times. The chain joins TRBV11-2 to TRBJ2-7; tentative D call: TRBD2 (5 bases). The CDR3 loop spans 15 amino acids. Per the germline V gene, CDR1 is SGHAT and CDR2 is FQNNGV. The ends were cut back, 1 base at V and 0 bases at J, with 10 bases in the middle. CDR3 DNA: TGTGCCAGCAGCTTAGGGGCCAGCGGCTCCTACGAGCAGTACTTC. Its translation: CASSLGASGSYEQYF.